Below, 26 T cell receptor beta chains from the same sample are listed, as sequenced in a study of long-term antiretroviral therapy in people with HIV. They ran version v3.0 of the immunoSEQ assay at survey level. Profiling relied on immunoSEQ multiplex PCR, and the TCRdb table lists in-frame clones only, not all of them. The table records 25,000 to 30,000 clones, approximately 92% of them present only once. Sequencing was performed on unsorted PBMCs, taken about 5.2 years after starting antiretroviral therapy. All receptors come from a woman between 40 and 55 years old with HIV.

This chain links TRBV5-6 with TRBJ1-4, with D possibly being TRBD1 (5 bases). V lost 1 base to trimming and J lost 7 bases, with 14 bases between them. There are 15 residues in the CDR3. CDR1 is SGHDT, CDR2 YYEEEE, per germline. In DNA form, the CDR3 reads TGTGCCAGCAGCTTGACGGCAGGGAAGGGTGAAAAACTGTTTTTT. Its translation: CASSLTAGKGEKLFF.

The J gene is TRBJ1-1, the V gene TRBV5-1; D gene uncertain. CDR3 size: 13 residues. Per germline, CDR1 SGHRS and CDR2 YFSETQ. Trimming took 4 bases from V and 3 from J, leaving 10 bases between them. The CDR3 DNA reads TGCGCCAGCAGCCGGGGAAGTGACACTGAAGCTTTCTTT. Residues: CASSRGSDTEAFF. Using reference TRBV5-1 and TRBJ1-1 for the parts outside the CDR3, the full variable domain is KAGVTQTPRYLIKTRGQQVTLSCSPISGHRSVSWYQQTPGQGLQFLFEYFSETQRNKGNFPGRFSGRQFSNSRSEMNVSTLELGDSALYLCASSRGSDTEAFFGQGTRLTVV.

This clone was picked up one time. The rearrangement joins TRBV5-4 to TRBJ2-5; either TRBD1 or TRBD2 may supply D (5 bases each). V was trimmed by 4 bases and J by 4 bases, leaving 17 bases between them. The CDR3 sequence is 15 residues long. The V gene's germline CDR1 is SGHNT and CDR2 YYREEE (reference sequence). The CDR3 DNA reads TGTGCCAGCAGCGCCGGGACCTCTGGGGGAGAGACCCAGTACTTC. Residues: CASSAGTSGGETQYF.

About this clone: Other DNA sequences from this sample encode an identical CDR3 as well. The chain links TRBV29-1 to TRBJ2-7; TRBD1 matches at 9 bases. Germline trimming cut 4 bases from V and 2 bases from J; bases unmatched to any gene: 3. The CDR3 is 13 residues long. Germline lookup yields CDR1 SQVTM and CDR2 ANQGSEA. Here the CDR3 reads CSVVGQGPYEQYF. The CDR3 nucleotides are TGCAGCGTTGTGGGACAGGGCCCCTACGAGCAGTACTTC.

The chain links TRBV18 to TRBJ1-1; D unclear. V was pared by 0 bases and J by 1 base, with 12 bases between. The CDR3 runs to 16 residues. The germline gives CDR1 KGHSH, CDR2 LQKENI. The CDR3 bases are TGTGCCAGCTCACCACCGTATCTGGCGGAGAACACTGAAGCTTTCTTT. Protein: CASSPPYLAENTEAFF.

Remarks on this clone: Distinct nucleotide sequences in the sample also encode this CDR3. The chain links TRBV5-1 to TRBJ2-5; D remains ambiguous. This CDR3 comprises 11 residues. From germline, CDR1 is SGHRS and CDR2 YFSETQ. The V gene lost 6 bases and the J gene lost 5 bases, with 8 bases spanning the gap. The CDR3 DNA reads TGCGCCAGCATGGGTGCGGAGACCCAGTACTTC. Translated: CASMGAETQYF.

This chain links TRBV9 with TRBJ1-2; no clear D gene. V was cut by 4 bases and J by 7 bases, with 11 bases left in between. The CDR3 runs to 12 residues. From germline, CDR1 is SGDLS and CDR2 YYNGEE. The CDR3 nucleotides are TGTGCCAGCAGCCCACTCTGGTCTGGCTACACCTTC. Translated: CASSPLWSGYTF.

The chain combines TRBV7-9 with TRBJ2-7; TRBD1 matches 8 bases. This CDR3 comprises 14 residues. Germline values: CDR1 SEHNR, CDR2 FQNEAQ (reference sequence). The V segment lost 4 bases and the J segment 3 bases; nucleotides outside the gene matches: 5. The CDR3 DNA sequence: TGTGCCAGCAGCTACCCCGGACAGGGCTACGAGCAGTACTTC. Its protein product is CASSYPGQGYEQYF.

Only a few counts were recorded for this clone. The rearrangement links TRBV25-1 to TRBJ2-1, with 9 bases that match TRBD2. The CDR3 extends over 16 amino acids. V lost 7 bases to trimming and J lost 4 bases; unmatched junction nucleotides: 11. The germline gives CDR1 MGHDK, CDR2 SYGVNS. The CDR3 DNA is TGTGCCAGCACCAAACGAGGGCGGGAGGGTTACAATGAGCAGTTCTTC. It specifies CASTKRGREGYNEQFF.

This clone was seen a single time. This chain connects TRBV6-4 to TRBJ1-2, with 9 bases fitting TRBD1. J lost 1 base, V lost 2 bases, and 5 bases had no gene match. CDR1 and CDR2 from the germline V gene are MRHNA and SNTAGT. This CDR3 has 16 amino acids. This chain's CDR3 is CASSDRDRVSNYGYTF. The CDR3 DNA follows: TGTGCCAGCAGTGACCGGGACAGGGTAAGTAACTATGGCTACACCTTC.

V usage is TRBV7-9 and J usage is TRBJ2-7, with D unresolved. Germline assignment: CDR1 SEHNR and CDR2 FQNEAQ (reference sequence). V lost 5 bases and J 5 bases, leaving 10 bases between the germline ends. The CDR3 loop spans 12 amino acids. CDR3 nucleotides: TGTGCCAGCAGCCGAGTGGAACACGAGCAGTACTTC. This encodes CASSRVEHEQYF. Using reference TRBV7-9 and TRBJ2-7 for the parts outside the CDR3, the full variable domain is DTGVSQNPRHKITKRGQNVTFRCDPISEHNRLYWYRQTLGQGPEFLTYFQNEAQLEKSRLLSDRFSAERPKGSFSTLEIQRTEQGDSAMYLCASSRVEHEQYFGPGTRLTVT.

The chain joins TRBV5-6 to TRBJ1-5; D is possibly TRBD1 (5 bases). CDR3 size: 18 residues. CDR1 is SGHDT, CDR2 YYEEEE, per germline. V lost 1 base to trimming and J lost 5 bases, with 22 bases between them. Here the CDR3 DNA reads TGTGCCAGCAGCTTGTCGGTGCCCTCGGGGCCTCGGGATCAGCCCCAGCATTTT. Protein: CASSLSVPSGPRDQPQHF.

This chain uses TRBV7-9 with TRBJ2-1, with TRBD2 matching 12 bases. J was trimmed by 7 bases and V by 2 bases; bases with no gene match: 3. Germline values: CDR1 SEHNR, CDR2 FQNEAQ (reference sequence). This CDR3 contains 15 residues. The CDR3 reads CASSLTTSGGNEQFF. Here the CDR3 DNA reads TGTGCCAGCAGCTTAACGACTAGCGGGGGTAATGAGCAGTTCTTC.

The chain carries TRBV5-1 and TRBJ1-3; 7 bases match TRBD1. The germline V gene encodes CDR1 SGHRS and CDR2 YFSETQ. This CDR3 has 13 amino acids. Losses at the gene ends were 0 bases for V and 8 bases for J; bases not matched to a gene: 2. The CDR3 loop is CASSLGQGDTIYF. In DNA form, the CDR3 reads TGCGCCAGCAGCTTGGGACAGGGAGACACCATATATTTT.

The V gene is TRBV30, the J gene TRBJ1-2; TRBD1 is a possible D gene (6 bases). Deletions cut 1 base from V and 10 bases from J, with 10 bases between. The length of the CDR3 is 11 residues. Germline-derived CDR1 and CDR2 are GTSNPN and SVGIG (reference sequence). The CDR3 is CAWSEGGNYTF. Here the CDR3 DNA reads TGTGCCTGGAGTGAGGGGGGCAACTACACCTTC. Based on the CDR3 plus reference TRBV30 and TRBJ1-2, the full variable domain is SQTIHQWPATLVQPVGSPLSLECTVEGTSNPNLYWYRQAAGRGLQLLFYSVGIGQISSEVPQNLSASRPQDRQFILSSKKLLLSDSGFYLCAWSEGGNYTFGSGTRLTVV.

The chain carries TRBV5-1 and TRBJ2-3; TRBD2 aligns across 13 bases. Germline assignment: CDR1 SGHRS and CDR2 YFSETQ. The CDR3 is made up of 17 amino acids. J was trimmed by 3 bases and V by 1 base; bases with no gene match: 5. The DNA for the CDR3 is TGCGCCAGCAGCTTGCCCCAGACTAGCGGGGGGACAGATACGCAGTATTTT. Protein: CASSLPQTSGGTDTQYF.

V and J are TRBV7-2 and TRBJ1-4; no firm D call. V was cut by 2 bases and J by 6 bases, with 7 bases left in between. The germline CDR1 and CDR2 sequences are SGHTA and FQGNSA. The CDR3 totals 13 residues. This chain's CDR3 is CASSLSGYEKLFF. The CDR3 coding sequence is TGTGCCAGCAGCTTAAGCGGCTATGAAAAACTGTTTTTT.

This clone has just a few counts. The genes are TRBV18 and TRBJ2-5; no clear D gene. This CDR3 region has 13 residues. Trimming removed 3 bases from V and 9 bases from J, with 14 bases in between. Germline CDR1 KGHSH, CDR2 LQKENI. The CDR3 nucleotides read TGTGCCAGCTCACCGCCTATATTGGAAGCCCAGTACTTC. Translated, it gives CASSPPILEAQYF.

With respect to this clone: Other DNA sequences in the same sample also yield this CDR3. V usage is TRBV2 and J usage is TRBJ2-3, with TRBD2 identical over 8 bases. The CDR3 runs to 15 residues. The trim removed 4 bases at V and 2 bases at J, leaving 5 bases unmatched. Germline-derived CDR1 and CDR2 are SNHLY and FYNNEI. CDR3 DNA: TGTGCCAGCAGTGGGCTAGCGGGCATCACAGATACGCAGTATTTT. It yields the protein CASSGLAGITDTQYF.

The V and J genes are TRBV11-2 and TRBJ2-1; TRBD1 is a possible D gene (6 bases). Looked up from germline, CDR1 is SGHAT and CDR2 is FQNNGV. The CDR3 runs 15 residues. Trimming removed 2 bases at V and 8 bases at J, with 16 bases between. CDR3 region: CASSLTGLGIDEQFF. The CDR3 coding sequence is TGTGCCAGCAGCTTAACAGGGTTAGGGATCGATGAGCAGTTCTTC.

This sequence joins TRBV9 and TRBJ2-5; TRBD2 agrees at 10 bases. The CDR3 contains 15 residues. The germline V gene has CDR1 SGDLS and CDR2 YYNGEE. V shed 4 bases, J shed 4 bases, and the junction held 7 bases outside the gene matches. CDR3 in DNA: TGTGCCAGCAGCTTCGGACTAGCGGCTATAGAGACCCAGTACTTC. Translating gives CASSFGLAAIETQYF.

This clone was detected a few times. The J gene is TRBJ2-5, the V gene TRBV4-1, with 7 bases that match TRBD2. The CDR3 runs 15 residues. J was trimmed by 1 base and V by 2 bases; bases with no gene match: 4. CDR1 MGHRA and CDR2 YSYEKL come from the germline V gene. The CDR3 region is CASSQILASQETQYF. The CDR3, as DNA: TGCGCCAGCAGCCAAATACTAGCGAGCCAAGAGACCCAGTACTTC.

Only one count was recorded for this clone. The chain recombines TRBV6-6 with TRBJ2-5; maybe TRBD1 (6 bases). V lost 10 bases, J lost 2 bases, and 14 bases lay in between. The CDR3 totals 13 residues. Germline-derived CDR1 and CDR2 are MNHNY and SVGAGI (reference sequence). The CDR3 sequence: CATMDSDQETQYF. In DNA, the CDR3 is TGTGCCACCATGGACAGTGATCAAGAGACCCAGTACTTC.

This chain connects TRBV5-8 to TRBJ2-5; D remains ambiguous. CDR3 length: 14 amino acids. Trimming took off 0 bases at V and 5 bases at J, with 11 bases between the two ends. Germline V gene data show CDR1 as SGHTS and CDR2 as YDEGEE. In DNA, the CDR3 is TGTGCCAGCAGCTTGGCGCCTGGGCTCGAGACCCAGTACTTC. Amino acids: CASSLAPGLETQYF.

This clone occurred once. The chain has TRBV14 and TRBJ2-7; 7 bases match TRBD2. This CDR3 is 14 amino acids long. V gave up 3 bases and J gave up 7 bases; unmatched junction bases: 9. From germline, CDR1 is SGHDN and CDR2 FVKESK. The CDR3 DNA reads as TGTGCCAGCAGCCAGAGCGGGAACTACGTGGAGCAGTACTTC. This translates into CASSQSGNYVEQYF. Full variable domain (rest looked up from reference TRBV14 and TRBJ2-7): EAGVTQFPSHSVIEKGQTVTLRCDPISGHDNLYWYRRVMGKEIKFLLHFVKESKQDESGMPNNRFLAERTGGTYSTLKVQPAELEDSGVYFCASSQSGNYVEQYFGPGTRLTVT.

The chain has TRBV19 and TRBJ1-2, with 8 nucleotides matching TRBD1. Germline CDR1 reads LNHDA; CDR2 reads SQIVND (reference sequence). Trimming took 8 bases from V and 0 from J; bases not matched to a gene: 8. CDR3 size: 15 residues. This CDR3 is CASAGTGYSNYGYTF. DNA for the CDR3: TGTGCCAGTGCCGGGACAGGCTATTCTAACTATGGCTACACCTTC.